The 28 T cell receptor beta chains below all came from one sample that was sequenced in a study of technical replicates of blood from a handful of donors. TCRdb's copy holds only in-frame clones and misses some; the assay was immunoSEQ multiplex PCR. The profile covers tens of thousands of clones, with roughly 95% appearing a single time and 0.24% taken by the ten largest. Sequencing input: T cells isolated from PBMCs. These receptors all come from a human donor in good health.

The chain combines TRBV2 with TRBJ2-5; 13 bases agree with TRBD2. CDR3 length equals 14 residues. Germline loops: CDR1 SNHLY, CDR2 FYNNEI. The ends lost 7 bases at V and 3 bases at J; junction bases unmatched: 2. CDR3 loop: CASKTSGGKETQYF. For the CDR3, the DNA is TGTGCCAGCAAGACTAGCGGGGGGAAAGAGACCCAGTACTTC.

J is TRBJ1-6 and V is TRBV5-1; no clear D gene. V was cut by 0 bases and J by 6 bases, with 10 bases left in between. Germline CDR1 and CDR2: SGHRS and YFSETQ. There are 15 residues in the CDR3. CDR3 protein: CASSLAVSRNSPLHF. DNA of the CDR3: TGCGCCAGCAGCTTGGCTGTTTCCCGTAATTCACCCCTCCACTTT.

The chain uses TRBV5-1 and TRBJ2-7, with TRBD2 identical over 13 bases. Germline trimming cut 3 bases from V and 5 bases from J; bases unmatched to any gene: 8. CDR1 and CDR2 from the germline V gene are SGHRS and YFSETQ. The CDR3 is 16 residues long. The CDR3 region has the DNA TGCGCCAGCAGCTGGGGACTAGCGGGACGTCTCAACGAGCAGTACTTC. Translated: CASSWGLAGRLNEQYF.

The sample holds a few counts of this clone. J is TRBJ1-1 and V is TRBV4-1; no clear D. Germline V lookup: CDR1 MGHRA, CDR2 YSYEKL. Trimming took 1 base from V and 0 from J, leaving 6 bases between them. This CDR3 is 14 amino acids long. CDR3 residues: CASSQAVMNTEAFF. The CDR3 nucleotides read TGCGCCAGCAGCCAAGCCGTTATGAACACTGAAGCTTTCTTT.

The V gene is TRBV7-9, the J gene TRBJ2-1; 14 bases line up with TRBD2. CDR3 length: 14 residues. The V gene end was trimmed by 5 bases and the J gene end by 15 bases; junction bases not matched to a gene: 9. Germline CDR1 reads SEHNR; CDR2 reads FQNEAQ (reference sequence). CDR3 bases: TGTGCCAGCAGCCGCCAGACTAGCGGGGGGGCACCGTTCTTC. Translation gives CASSRQTSGGAPFF.

The V call is TRBV5-1, the J call TRBJ2-4; TRBD2 matches 7 bases. Germline values: CDR1 SGHRS, CDR2 YFSETQ. After removal of 3 bases from V and 5 bases from J, the junction contained 8 bases not matched to a gene. The CDR3 is made up of 15 amino acids. In nucleotides, the CDR3 is TGCGCCAGCAGCTCCCAGGGAGGGGTGGAAAACATTCAGTACTTC. Protein product: CASSSQGGVENIQYF.

This clone was detected once. The chain carries TRBV7-9 and TRBJ1-5; D is possibly TRBD1 (5 bases). In germline, CDR1 is SEHNR, CDR2 FQNEAQ (reference sequence). With 1 base removed from V and 5 bases from J, the gap between germline ends came to 12 bases. This CDR3 has 15 amino acids. The CDR3 bases are TGTGCCAGCAGCTTAGGCGGGGGACCCGATCAGCCCCAGCATTTT. Translating it yields CASSLGGGPDQPQHF.

This clone was observed once. The chain employs TRBV6-1 and TRBJ2-2; the match to TRBD1 covers 12 bases. Germline V CDR1 and CDR2: MNHNS, SASEGT. The CDR3 runs to 14 residues. As DNA, the CDR3 is TGTGCGAACCGGGGACAGGGGGCCAGAGGGGAGCTGTTTTTT. Protein product: CANRGQGARGELFF.

This clone has more than one count but fewer than ten. The V and J genes are TRBV5-1 and TRBJ1-1, with TRBD1 as a possible D gene (5 bases). This CDR3 spans 15 amino acids. Looked up from germline, CDR1 is SGHRS and CDR2 is YFSETQ. The V end was cut by 5 bases, the J end by 2 bases, with 16 bases between. CDR3 nucleotides: TGCGCCAGCAGGGGGCCAGGGCCGCACAACACTGAAGCTTTCTTT. Translating gives CASRGPGPHNTEAFF.

V and J are TRBV15 and TRBJ1-5; no reliable D call. The CDR3 has 15 amino acids. The V gene lost 1 base and the J gene lost 0 bases, with 7 bases spanning the gap. Germline V CDR1 and CDR2: LNHNV, YYDKDF (reference sequence). CDR3 protein: CATSRGPNSNQPQHF. CDR3 nucleotide sequence: TGTGCCACCAGCAGAGGTCCAAATAGCAATCAGCCCCAGCATTTT.

The CDR3 DNA sequence: TGTGCCAGCAGTTTAGGGGTGGGAGCCCAACTAAAGTACGAGCAGTACTTC. This gives the protein CASSLGVGAQLKYEQYF. V and J are TRBV28 and TRBJ2-7; possibly TRBD2 for D (5 bases). V was cut by 2 bases and J by 4 bases, with 21 bases left in between. The CDR3 consists of 17 residues. Per germline, CDR1 MDHEN and CDR2 SYDVKM.

The chain joins TRBV5-1 to TRBJ2-3; D ambiguous. The CDR3 has 14 residues. Trimming stripped 1 base from V and 2 bases from J, with 8 bases between. The germline gives CDR1 SGHRS, CDR2 YFSETQ. CDR3 amino acids: CASSLSLTTDTQYF. The CDR3 coding sequence is TGCGCCAGCAGCTTGAGCCTTACCACAGATACGCAGTATTTT.

V is TRBV30 and J is TRBJ2-5, with D possibly TRBD2 on 7 matching bases. Trimming left V 2 bases short and J 8 bases short, with 18 bases between. This CDR3 comprises 14 residues. Germline-derived CDR1 and CDR2 are GTSNPN and SVGIG (reference sequence). CDR3 in amino acids: CAWSLSGGRDTQYF. Written as DNA, the CDR3 is TGTGCCTGGAGTCTTTCGGGGGGCCGAGACACCCAGTACTTC.

This rearrangement joins TRBV5-1 to TRBJ1-3, with no clear D. Germline values: CDR1 SGHRS, CDR2 YFSETQ. CDR3 length equals 16 residues. Trimming shortened V by 0 bases and J by 2 bases, and 12 bases separated the two germline ends. The CDR3 loop reads CASSLVAVGTGNTIYF. The CDR3 DNA is TGCGCCAGCAGCTTGGTAGCGGTCGGAACTGGAAACACCATATATTTT.

The V call is TRBV7-7, the J call TRBJ2-5, with 11 positions matching TRBD2. The CDR3 is 15 residues long. CDR1 SSHAT and CDR2 FNYEAQ come from the germline V gene (reference sequence). The trim removed 3 bases at V and 4 bases at J, leaving 4 bases unmatched. The CDR3 sequence: CASSFLGTSGETQYF. In DNA, the CDR3 is TGTGCCAGCAGCTTCCTCGGGACTAGCGGAGAGACCCAGTACTTC.

The gene calls are TRBV5-1 and TRBJ2-7; D is possibly TRBD1 (5 bases). The CDR3 sequence is 15 residues long. The V gene lost 0 bases and the J gene lost 0 bases, with 10 bases spanning the gap. Germline CDR1 reads SGHRS; CDR2 reads YFSETQ. CDR3 sequence: CASSLDTGGSYEQYF. CDR3 DNA sequence: TGCGCCAGCAGCTTGGATACAGGTGGCTCCTACGAGCAGTACTTC.

The V and J genes are TRBV29-1 and TRBJ1-1, with D possibly TRBD1 on 6 matching bases. V lost 8 bases, J lost 4 bases, and 20 bases lay in between. This CDR3 region has 14 residues. CDR1 is SQVTM, CDR2 ANQGSEA, per germline. In DNA, the CDR3 is TGCAGCCCAGGACAGCCCCGTGGGGGCACTGAAGCTTTCTTT. This gives the protein CSPGQPRGGTEAFF.

Note on this clone: Other DNA sequences within the sample encode an identical CDR3. The CDR3, as DNA: TGTGCAAGTCGTACAGGGGGCAATCAGCCCCAGCATTTT. Its translation is CASRTGGNQPQHF. The V gene is TRBV19, the J gene TRBJ1-5; 7 positions agree with TRBD1. The CDR3 is made up of 13 amino acids. In germline, CDR1 is LNHDA, CDR2 SQIVND (reference sequence).

The V call is TRBV5-6, the J call TRBJ2-7; TRBD1 might be the D (6 bases). Germline loops: CDR1 SGHDT, CDR2 YYEEEE. The length of the CDR3 is 11 residues. V lost 7 bases and J lost 12, with 17 bases in between. The CDR3, as DNA: TGTGCCAGCGGAACCGGGACACGTCTGTACTTC. Its translation is CASGTGTRLYF.

The chain links TRBV27 to TRBJ1-2; TRBD1 matches at 10 bases. V lost 5 bases to trimming and J lost 4 bases; unmatched junction nucleotides: 7. The CDR3 runs 15 residues. Germline V gene lookup returns CDR1 MNHEY and CDR2 SMNVEV (reference sequence). The CDR3 DNA follows: TGTGCCAGCAGTGAGTGGACAGGGGGAATCTATGGCTACACCTTC. Amino acid sequence: CASSEWTGGIYGYTF.

In nucleotides, the CDR3 is TGTGCCATCAACCGACAGGGGGCGAACACCGGGGAGCTGTTTTTT. Protein sequence: CAINRQGANTGELFF. V usage is TRBV10-3 and J usage is TRBJ2-2, with TRBD1 matching 9 bases. V dropped 7 bases and J dropped 0; count of bases not matched to a gene: 3. Per the germline V gene, CDR1 is ENHRY and CDR2 is SYGVKD. The CDR3 extends over 15 amino acids.

This chain links TRBV5-1 with TRBJ1-2, with a weak D call TRBD1 (5 bases). V gave up 2 bases and J gave up 8 bases, with 13 bases separating them. The germline V gene has CDR1 SGHRS and CDR2 YFSETQ. CDR3 length equals 13 residues. The CDR3 DNA sequence: TGCGCCAGCAGCTTCGGGGGGGACCGCGGCTACACCTTC. This gives the protein CASSFGGDRGYTF.

The J gene is TRBJ2-4, the V gene TRBV27; 7 bases align to TRBD1. From germline, CDR1 is MNHEY and CDR2 SMNVEV (reference sequence). With V trimmed by 0 bases and J by 9 bases, 11 bases remained unmatched. The CDR3 has 16 residues. The CDR3 is CASSLSPEGARSIQYF. The CDR3 bases are TGTGCCAGCAGTTTATCTCCTGAGGGGGCGAGAAGCATTCAGTACTTC.

The CDR3 reads CASSPTTGVRGQPQHF. CDR3 nucleotide sequence: TGTGCCAGCAGCCCGACGACAGGGGTAAGGGGTCAGCCCCAGCATTTT. The V and J genes are TRBV11-2 and TRBJ1-5; 8 bases match TRBD1. J lost 6 bases, V lost 5 bases, and 12 bases had no gene match. There are 16 residues in the CDR3. Germline CDR1 reads SGHAT; CDR2 reads FQNNGV.

The CDR3 loop is CASSPPRDYIQETQYF. In DNA, the CDR3 is TGTGCCAGCAGCCCACCTCGGGACTACATTCAAGAGACCCAGTACTTC. The chain combines TRBV28 with TRBJ2-5; the match to TRBD2 covers 7 bases. Germline V gene lookup returns CDR1 MDHEN and CDR2 SYDVKM. CDR3 length: 16 residues. V shed 6 bases and J 2 bases; nucleotides not matched to a gene: 12.

This sequence joins TRBV4-1 and TRBJ1-6, with D perhaps matching TRBD1 (5 bases). This CDR3 has 16 residues. The V end lost 2 bases, the J end lost 10 bases, and 18 bases lay between the germline ends. Germline V gives CDR1 MGHRA, CDR2 YSYEKL. The CDR3 region is CASSQPSGGPDSPLHF. CDR3 coding DNA: TGCGCCAGCAGCCAACCCTCGGGGGGACCGGACTCACCCCTCCACTTT.

The chain carries TRBV7-3 and TRBJ2-3, with a tentative D call TRBD2 (6 bases). CDR3 length: 14 residues. Germline lookup yields CDR1 SGHTA and CDR2 FQGTGA. Trimming removed 6 bases from V and 6 bases from J, with 16 bases in between. The chain's CDR3 is CASRPGSAPDTQYF. CDR3 nucleotide sequence: TGTGCCAGCAGGCCCGGGAGCGCGCCTGATACGCAGTATTTT.

A few counts support this clone. This sequence joins TRBV4-1 and TRBJ1-2; a possible D gene is TRBD1 (6 bases). The V gene lost 1 base and the J gene lost 9 bases, with 9 bases spanning the gap. CDR3 size: 12 residues. The germline V gene encodes CDR1 MGHRA and CDR2 YSYEKL. CDR3 bases: TGCGCCAGCAGCCAAGCCAGGGGTCGCTACACCTTC. Residues: CASSQARGRYTF.